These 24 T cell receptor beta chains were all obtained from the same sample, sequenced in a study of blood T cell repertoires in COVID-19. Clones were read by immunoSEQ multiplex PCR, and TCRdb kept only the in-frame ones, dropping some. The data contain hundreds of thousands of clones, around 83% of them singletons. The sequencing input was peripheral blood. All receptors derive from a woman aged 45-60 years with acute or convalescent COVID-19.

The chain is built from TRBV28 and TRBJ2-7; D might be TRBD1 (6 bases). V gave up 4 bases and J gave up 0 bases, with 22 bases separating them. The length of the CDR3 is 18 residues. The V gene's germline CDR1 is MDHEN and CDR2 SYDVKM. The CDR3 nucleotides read TGTGCCAGCAGTTCCGTAGAAGGACAGTTCAGGGGCTCCTACGAGCAGTACTTC. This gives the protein CASSSVEGQFRGSYEQYF.

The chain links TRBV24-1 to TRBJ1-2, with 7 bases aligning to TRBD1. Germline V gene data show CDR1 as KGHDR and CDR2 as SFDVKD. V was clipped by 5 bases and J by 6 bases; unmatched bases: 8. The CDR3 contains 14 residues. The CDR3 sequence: CATSVTGQSHGYTF. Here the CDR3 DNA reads TGTGCCACCAGTGTTACGGGACAGAGCCATGGCTACACCTTC.

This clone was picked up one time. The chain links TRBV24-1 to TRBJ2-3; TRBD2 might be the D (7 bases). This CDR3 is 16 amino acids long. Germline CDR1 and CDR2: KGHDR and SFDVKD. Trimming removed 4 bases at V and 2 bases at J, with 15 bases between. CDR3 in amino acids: CATSEGRGPPTDTQYF. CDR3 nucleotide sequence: TGTGCCACCAGTGAGGGGCGGGGGCCGCCCACAGATACGCAGTATTTT.

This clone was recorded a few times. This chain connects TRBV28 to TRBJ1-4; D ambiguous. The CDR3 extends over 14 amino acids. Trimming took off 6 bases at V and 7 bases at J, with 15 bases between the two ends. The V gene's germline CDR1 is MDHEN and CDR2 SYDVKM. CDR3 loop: CASRERYAGEKLFF. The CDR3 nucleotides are TGTGCCAGCAGGGAAAGATATGCGGGTGAAAAACTGTTTTTT.

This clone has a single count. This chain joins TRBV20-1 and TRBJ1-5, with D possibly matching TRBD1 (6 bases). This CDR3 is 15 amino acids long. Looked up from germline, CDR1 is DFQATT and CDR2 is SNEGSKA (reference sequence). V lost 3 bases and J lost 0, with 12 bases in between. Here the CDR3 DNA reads TGCAGTGCTAGTAGGGGGGGTTATAGCAATCAGCCCCAGCATTTT. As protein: CSASRGGYSNQPQHF.

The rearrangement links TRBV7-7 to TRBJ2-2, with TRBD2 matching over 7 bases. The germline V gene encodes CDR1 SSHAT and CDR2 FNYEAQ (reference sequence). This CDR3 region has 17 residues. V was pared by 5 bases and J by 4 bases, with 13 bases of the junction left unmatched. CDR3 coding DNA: TGTGCCAGCAGCCAAGAGTACGGACTAGTTCCCACCGGGGAGCTGTTTTTT. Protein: CASSQEYGLVPTGELFF.

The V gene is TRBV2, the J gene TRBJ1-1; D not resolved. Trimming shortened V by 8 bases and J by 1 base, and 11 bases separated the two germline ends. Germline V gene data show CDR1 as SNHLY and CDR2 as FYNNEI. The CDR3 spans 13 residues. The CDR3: CASLKTPNTEAFF. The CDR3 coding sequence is TGTGCCAGCCTAAAGACACCGAACACTGAAGCTTTCTTT.

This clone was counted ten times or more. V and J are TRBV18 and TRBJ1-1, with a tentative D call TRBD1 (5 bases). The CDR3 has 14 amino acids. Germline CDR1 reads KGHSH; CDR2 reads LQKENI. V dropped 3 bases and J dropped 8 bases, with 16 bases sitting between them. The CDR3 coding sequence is TGTGCCAGCTCACCGGGGCTTGTCCCCGAAGAAGCTTTCTTT. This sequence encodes CASSPGLVPEEAFF.

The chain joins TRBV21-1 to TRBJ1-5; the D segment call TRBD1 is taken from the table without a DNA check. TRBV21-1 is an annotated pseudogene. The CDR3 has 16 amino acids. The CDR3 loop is CASSTWTQGSNQPQHF. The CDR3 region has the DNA TGTGCCAGCAGCACCTGGACCCAGGGAAGCAATCAGCCCCAGCATTTT.

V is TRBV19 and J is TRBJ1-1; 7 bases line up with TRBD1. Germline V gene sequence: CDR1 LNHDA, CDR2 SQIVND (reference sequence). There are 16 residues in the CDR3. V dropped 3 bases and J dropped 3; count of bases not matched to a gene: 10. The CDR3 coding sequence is TGTGCCAGTAGTATCCGAATGGGACAGTCCGACACTGAAGCTTTCTTT. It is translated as CASSIRMGQSDTEAFF.

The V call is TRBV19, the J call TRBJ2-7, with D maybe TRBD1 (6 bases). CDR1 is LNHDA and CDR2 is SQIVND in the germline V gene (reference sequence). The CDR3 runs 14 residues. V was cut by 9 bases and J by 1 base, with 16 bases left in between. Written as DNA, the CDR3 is TGTGCCAGCACGACGGGCCAGGGGTCCTACGAGCAGTACTTC. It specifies CASTTGQGSYEQYF.

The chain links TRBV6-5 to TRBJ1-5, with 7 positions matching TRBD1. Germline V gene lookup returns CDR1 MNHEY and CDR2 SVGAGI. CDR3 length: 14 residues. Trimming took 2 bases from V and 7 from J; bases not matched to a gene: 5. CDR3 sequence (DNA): TGTGCCAGCAGTTACGGCAGGGGGAGGCAGCCCCAGCATTTT. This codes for CASSYGRGRQPQHF.

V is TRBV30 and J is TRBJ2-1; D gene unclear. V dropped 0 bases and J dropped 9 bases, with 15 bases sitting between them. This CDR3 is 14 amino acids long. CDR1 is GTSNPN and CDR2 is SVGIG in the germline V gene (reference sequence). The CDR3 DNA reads TGTGCCTGGAGTGTAAATAAGCGAGGTTCTGAGCAGTTCTTC. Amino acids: CAWSVNKRGSEQFF.

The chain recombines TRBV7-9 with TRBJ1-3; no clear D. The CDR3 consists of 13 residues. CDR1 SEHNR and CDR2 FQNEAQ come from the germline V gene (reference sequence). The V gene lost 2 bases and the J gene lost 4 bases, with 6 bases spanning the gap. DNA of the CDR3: TGTGCCAGCAGCTTATCGGTGGGAAACACCATATATTTT. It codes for CASSLSVGNTIYF.

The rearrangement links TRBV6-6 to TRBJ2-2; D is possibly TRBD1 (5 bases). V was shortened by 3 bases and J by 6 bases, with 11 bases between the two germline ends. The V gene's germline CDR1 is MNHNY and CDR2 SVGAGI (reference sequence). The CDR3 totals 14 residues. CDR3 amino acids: CASSYSAGPGELFF. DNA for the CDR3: TGTGCCAGCAGTTATTCCGCAGGGCCCGGGGAGCTGTTTTTT.

The CDR3 sequence is CATSAAGRTRDEQYF. The CDR3, as DNA: TGTGCCACCAGTGCTGCCGGCCGCACACGGGACGAGCAGTACTTC. The chain carries TRBV24-1 and TRBJ2-7, with D unclear. Per the germline V gene, CDR1 is KGHDR and CDR2 is SFDVKD. The CDR3 consists of 15 residues. V lost 5 bases and J 5 bases, leaving 18 bases between the germline ends.

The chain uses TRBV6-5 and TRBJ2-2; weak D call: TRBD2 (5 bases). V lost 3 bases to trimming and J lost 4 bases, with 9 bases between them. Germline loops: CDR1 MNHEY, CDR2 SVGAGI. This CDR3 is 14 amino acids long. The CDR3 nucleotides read TGTGCCAGCAGTTATGGGAGAGGCACCGGGGAGCTGTTTTTT. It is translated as CASSYGRGTGELFF.

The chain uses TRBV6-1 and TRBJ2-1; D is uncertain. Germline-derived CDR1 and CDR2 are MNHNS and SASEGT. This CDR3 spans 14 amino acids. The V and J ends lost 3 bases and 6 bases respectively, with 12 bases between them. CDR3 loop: CASSDSRSANEQFF. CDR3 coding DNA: TGTGCCAGCAGTGATTCTAGAAGCGCCAATGAGCAGTTCTTC.

CDR3: CASSHTGGAGGELFF. The CDR3 nucleotides read TGTGCCAGCAGTCACACAGGGGGCGCGGGCGGGGAGCTGTTTTTT. The chain links TRBV7-3 to TRBJ2-2; 9 bases align to TRBD1. Trimming cost V 6 bases and J 7 bases; bases outside gene matches: 9. This CDR3 is 15 amino acids long. The V gene's germline CDR1 is SGHTA and CDR2 FQGTGA.

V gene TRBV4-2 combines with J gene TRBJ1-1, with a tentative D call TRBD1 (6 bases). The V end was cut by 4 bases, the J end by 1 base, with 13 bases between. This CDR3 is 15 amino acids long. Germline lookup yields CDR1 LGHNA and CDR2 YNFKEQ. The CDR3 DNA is TGTGCCAGCAGCCCATACGGACAGACGAACACTGAAGCTTTCTTT. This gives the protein CASSPYGQTNTEAFF.

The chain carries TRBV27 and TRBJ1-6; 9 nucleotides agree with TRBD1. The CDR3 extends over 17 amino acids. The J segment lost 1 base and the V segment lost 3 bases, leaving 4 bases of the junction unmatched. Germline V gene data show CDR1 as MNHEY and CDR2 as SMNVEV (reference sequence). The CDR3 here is CASSLTGGMSYNSPLHF. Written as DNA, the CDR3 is TGTGCCAGCAGTTTGACAGGGGGTATGTCCTATAATTCACCCCTCCACTTT.

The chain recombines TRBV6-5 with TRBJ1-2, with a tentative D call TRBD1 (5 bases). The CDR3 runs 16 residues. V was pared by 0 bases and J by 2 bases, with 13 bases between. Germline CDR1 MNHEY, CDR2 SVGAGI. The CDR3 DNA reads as TGTGCCAGCAGTTACTCTGCAGGGCTTAAAAACTATGGCTACACCTTC. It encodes CASSYSAGLKNYGYTF.

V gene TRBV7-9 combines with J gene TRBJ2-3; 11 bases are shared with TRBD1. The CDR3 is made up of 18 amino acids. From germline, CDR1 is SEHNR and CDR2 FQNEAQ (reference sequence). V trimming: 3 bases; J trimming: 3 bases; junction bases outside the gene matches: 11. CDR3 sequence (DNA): TGTGCCAGCAGCTTCAAGGGACAGGGGGTAGTCAGGACAGATACGCAGTATTTT. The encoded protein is CASSFKGQGVVRTDTQYF.

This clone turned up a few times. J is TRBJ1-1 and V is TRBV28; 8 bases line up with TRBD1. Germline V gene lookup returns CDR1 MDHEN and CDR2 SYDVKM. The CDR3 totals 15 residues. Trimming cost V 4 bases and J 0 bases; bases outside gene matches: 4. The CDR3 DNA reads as TGTGCCAGCAGTTCCCTCAGGGGGCTGAACACTGAAGCTTTCTTT. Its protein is CASSSLRGLNTEAFF.